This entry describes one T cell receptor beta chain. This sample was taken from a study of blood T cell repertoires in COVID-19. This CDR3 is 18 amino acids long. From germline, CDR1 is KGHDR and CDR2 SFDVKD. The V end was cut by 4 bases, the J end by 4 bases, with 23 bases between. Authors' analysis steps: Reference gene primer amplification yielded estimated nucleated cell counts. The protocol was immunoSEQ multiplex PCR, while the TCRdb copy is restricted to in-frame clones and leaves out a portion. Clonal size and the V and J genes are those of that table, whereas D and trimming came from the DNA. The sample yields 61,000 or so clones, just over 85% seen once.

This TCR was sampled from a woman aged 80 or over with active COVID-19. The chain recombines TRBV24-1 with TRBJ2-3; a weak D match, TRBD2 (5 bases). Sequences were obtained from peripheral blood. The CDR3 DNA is TGTGCCACCAGTGACGGAATTTGGCGGCGGGCCGGCCCAGATACGCAGTATTTT. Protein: CATSDGIWRRAGPDTQYF.